What follows describes a single TCR beta chain. These data come from a study of blood T cell repertoires in COVID-19. Study overall: In each case, the material was cDNA or gDNA derived from T cells, B-cell-depleted T cells, or PBMCs.

Germline loops: CDR1 LGHNA, CDR2 YNFKEQ. The CDR3 is 15 amino acids. V gave up 1 base and J gave up 6 bases; unmatched junction bases: 5. Clones were read by immunoSEQ multiplex PCR, and TCRdb kept only the in-frame ones, dropping some. The data show some 290,000 clones, roughly 90% seen once. Sequences were obtained from PBMCs or T cells enriched from blood (not recorded which). V gene TRBV4-2 combines with J gene TRBJ2-3; 9 bases align to TRBD2. The origin of this receptor is a woman aged 40 to 49 with acute COVID-19. The CDR3 here is CASSQGASGTDTQYF. The CDR3 DNA follows: TGTGCCAGCAGCCAAGGGGCTAGCGGGACCGATACGCAGTATTTT.